The sample holds a few counts of the clone carrying this T cell receptor beta chain. Its target is unknown. This entry is derived from a study of early T cells in non-severe SARS-CoV-2 infection. Study context: Sequencing of bulk RNA from unsorted whole blood was done, without chain pairing. Findings and limits, study-wide: VDJdb-based matching was biased toward anti-spike CD8 responses and missed private and CD4 specificities.

The V end was cut by 4 bases, the J end by 6 bases, with 6 bases between. Germline V gene sequence: CDR1 SQVTM, CDR2 ANQGSEA. The CDR3 is made up of 10 amino acids. Unique molecular identifiers were affixed to single, distinct cDNA molecules. Using its own MiXCR run on the 5' RACE reads, TCRdb lists one record per CDR3 protein. Of 70,000 to 95,000 distinct CDR3 sequences listed, roughly 14% are singletons. What was sequenced was whole blood. The chain links TRBV29-1 to TRBJ2-5; D remains ambiguous. This TCR was recovered from an adult who was a healthcare worker with PCR-confirmed SARS-CoV-2 infection or an uninfected control (not recorded which). CDR3 sequence reads: CSVADQTQYF. The DNA of the CDR3 is TGCAGCGTTGCGGACCAGACCCAGTACTTC.